The entry that follows covers one TCR beta chain sequence. Antigen: not known. The source of the sample is a study of cytomegalovirus exposure and HLA in healthy donors. The PCR employed 60 Vbeta primers together with 13 Jbeta primers. Study processing details: Later, tens of millions of unique TCR beta chains were counted in an analysis, and approximately 9.9 million of them were shared. TCRdb keeps only in-frame clones here, not all; method: immunoSEQ multiplex PCR. That table furnishes V, J and clone size, whereas the DNA furnished D and trimming. The table lists more than 150,000 clones, roughly 80% of them singletons. Study-wide points: Most TCR beta V segments were productive about 87% or about 30% of the time in an earlier analysis. Presence/absence comparisons presumed near-even sequencing depth among donors. When analyzed later, a missense DCLRE1C variant was found to be linked to TCR beta V- and J-gene trimming.

This receptor was taken from a man aged 45 to 65 in good health and CMV-seronegative. Sequencing was done on a sample of PBMCs.

CDR3 loop: CASSVDETGVSFTGELFF. The CDR3 DNA reads as TGTGCCAGCAGCGTAGACGAGACAGGGGTTTCGTTCACCGGGGAGCTGTTTTTT. This chain links TRBV9 with TRBJ2-2; 8 positions agree with TRBD1. Germline CDR1 and CDR2: SGDLS and YYNGEE. The CDR3 is 18 residues long. With 0 bases clipped from V and 4 bases from J, the junction kept 11 bases outside the gene matches.